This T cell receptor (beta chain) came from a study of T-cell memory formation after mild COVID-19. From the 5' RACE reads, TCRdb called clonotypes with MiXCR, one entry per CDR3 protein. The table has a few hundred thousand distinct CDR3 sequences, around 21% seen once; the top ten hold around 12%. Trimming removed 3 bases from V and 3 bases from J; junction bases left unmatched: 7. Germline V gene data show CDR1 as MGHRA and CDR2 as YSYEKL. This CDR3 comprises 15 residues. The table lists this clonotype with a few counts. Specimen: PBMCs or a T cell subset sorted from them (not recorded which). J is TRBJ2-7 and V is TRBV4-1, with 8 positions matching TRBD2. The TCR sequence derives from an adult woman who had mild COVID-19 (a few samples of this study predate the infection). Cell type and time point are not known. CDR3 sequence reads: CASSHPESGSYEQYF. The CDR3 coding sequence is TGCGCCAGCAGCCACCCCGAGAGCGGGAGCTACGAGCAGTACTTC.